This T cell receptor beta chain emerged from a study of shared clonotypes between healthy human individuals. The assay was run at deep level. Sequencing was performed with immunoSEQ multiplex PCR; in TCRdb, only in-frame clones are kept and a portion is missing. The table lists under 2,500,000 clones, almost 96% of them singletons. Donors had no recently reported acute infections or vaccinations and were HIV-negative. Material for sequencing was naive CD4+ T cells sorted from blood. Subset meaning: CD45RA+ positively selected. The TCR comes from a man aged 18 to 30 in good health.

CDR3 in DNA: TGTGCCAGCAGGGCCGGAACAGATACGCAGTATTTT. Protein sequence: CASRAGTDTQYF. The chain has TRBV6-5 and TRBJ2-3, with D unclear. In germline, CDR1 is MNHEY, CDR2 SVGAGI. This CDR3 contains 12 residues. Between the trimmed V and J ends, which lost 6 bases and 3 bases, there was a span of 7 bases.